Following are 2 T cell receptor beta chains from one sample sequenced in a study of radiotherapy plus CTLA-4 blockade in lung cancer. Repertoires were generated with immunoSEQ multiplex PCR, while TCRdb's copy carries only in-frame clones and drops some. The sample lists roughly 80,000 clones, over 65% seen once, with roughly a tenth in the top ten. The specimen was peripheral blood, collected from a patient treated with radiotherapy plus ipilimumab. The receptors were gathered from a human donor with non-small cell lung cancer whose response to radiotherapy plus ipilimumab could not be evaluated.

CDR3 nucleotides: TGTGCCAGCAGCGCAGGACTAGCGAGGACAGATACGCAGTATTTT. Translating it yields CASSAGLARTDTQYF. The chain is built from TRBV9 and TRBJ2-3, with TRBD2 matching 9 bases. The CDR3 totals 15 residues. J lost 3 bases, V lost 3 bases, and 5 bases had no gene match. Per germline, CDR1 SGDLS and CDR2 YYNGEE.

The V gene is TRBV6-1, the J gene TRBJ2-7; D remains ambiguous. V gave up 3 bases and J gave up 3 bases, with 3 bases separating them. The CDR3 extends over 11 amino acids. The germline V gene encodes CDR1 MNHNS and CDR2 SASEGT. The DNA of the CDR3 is TGTGCCAGCAGTGACAGCTACGAGCAGTACTTC. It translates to CASSDSYEQYF.